This T cell receptor beta chain comes out of a study of shared clonotypes between healthy human individuals. Across the whole study: Plates per donor: three CD4 naive, three CD4 memory, two CD8 naive, one CD8 memory.

Using 200 ng DNA, roughly 33,000 T cell genomes, the sorted-subset replicate PCRs were run. TCRdb's copy holds only in-frame clones and misses some; the assay was immunoSEQ multiplex PCR. The sample has about 2.3 million clones, 85% to 95% seen once. The length of the CDR3 is 11 residues. Trimming took 5 bases from V and 9 from J, leaving 10 bases between them. Germline loops: CDR1 LNHNV, CDR2 YYDKDF (reference sequence). Naive CD45RA+ and memory CD45RA-negative subsets were split from CD4+ cells. About this clone itself: Its antigen is undetermined.

Notes on the study in general: Between a handful of donors, naive CD4 clonotypes were shared at a level of about 5%.

The receptor was isolated from a man younger than 35 in good health. Some clones in this sample may be carry-over from other donors' samples. The specimen was naive CD4+ T cells from PBMCs. The sample's subset: CD45RA+ positively selected. The J gene is TRBJ2-5, the V gene TRBV15; D is undetermined. The CDR3 sequence is CATSAPGPQYF. The CDR3 nucleotides are TGTGCCACCAGCGCCCCTGGGCCCCAGTACTTC.